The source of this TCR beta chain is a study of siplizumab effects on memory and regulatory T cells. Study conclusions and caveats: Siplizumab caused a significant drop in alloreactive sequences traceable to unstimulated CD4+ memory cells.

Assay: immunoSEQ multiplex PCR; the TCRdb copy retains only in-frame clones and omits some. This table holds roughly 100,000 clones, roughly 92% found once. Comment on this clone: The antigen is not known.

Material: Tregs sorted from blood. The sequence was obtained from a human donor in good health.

The CDR3 is CASSVGTGRQPQHF. CDR3 nucleotide sequence: TGTGCCAGCAGCGTAGGAACAGGGAGGCAGCCCCAGCATTTT. The chain recombines TRBV9 with TRBJ1-5; TRBD1 is a possible D gene (6 bases). There are 14 residues in the CDR3. V was pared by 0 bases and J by 7 bases, with 11 bases between. Germline assignment: CDR1 SGDLS and CDR2 YYNGEE.